This is a list of T cell receptor beta chains from one sample in a study of cytomegalovirus exposure and HLA in healthy donors. Data came from immunoSEQ multiplex PCR; TCRdb stores just in-frame clones and leaves some out. The top ten hold over 3% of the sample, which has 100,000 to 150,000 clones, 89% seen once. Sequenced: PBMCs. These receptor sequences come from a man aged 30-40 years in good health and CMV-seronegative. Both conserved end residues are part of each CDR3. The D gene is left open where the match is weak. Clone sizes are given selectively: once, few, many, or a class where the clone is expanded.

V gene	clone size	J gene	CDR3 length	D gene	CDR3 protein	CDR3 DNA
TRBV29-1	.	TRBJ2-1	14	TRBD2	CSARSSGDFNEQFF	TGCAGCGCTCGGAGCAGCGGGGACTTCAATGAGCAGTTCTTC
TRBV6-5	.	TRBJ2-3	15	TRBD1	CASRRTGVLTDTQYF	TGTGCCAGCAGACGAACAGGGGTTCTCACAGATACGCAGTATTTT
TRBV2	.	TRBJ1-1	13	.	CASSARAGTEAFF	TGTGCCAGCAGCGCCAGGGCAGGTACTGAAGCTTTCTTT
TRBV5-4	.	TRBJ1-6	15	TRBD1	CASSNGQGVGSPLHF	TGTGCCAGCAGCAACGGACAGGGTGTGGGTTCACCCCTCCACTTT
TRBV15	.	TRBJ1-6	14	.	CATSPTGENSPLHF	TGTGCCACCAGCCCGACAGGTGAAAATTCACCCCTCCACTTT
TRBV6-4	few	TRBJ2-7	13	.	CASSEIGGHEQYF	TGTGCCAGCAGTGAAATAGGGGGACACGAGCAGTACTTC
TRBV5-4	.	TRBJ2-5	15	TRBD2	CASRPGTTSKETQYF	TGTGCCAGCAGGCCCGGGACTACCTCGAAAGAGACCCAGTACTTC
TRBV28	few	TRBJ2-5	15	.	CASKPLDAIQETQYF	TGTGCCAGCAAACCCCTAGATGCAATACAAGAGACCCAGTACTTC
TRBV27	few	TRBJ1-5	14	.	CASSLAATDQPQHF	TGTGCCAGCAGTTTAGCGGCCACCGATCAGCCCCAGCATTTT
TRBV5-1	.	TRBJ1-2	16	TRBD1	CASSPDRERHNYGYTF	TGCGCCAGCAGCCCGGACAGGGAGCGTCACAACTATGGCTACACCTTC
TRBV6-5	.	TRBJ2-2	14	TRBD1	CASSRDRGSGELFF	TGTGCCAGCAGTCGGGACAGGGGGTCCGGGGAGCTGTTTTTT
TRBV29-1	.	TRBJ1-2	13	TRBD1	CSVELGQGVGYTF	TGCAGCGTTGAATTGGGCCAGGGGGTCGGCTACACCTTC
TRBV13	.	TRBJ1-1	11	.	CASSEEALTFF	TGTGCCAGCAGCGAAGAGGCTCTTACTTTCTTT
TRBV27	.	TRBJ2-7	14	.	CASSLTVLSYEQYF	TGTGCCAGCAGTTTGACTGTTCTCTCCTACGAGCAGTACTTC
TRBV29-1	once	TRBJ2-5	12	TRBD1	CSVLTGKETQYF	TGCAGCGTTCTGACAGGGAAAGAGACCCAGTACTTC
TRBV6-5	.	TRBJ2-7	14	.	CASSYSGLGGEQYF	TGTGCCAGCAGTTACTCGGGGTTGGGGGGCGAGCAGTACTTC
TRBV5-4	.	TRBJ2-3	14	TRBD2	CASGRGRSTDTQYF	TGTGCCAGCGGGAGGGGCAGATCCACAGATACGCAGTATTTT
TRBV15	.	TRBJ2-5	15	.	CATSRPRGNQETQYF	TGTGCCACCAGCAGACCACGGGGGAATCAAGAGACCCAGTACTTC
TRBV5-1	.	TRBJ1-2	15	TRBD1	CASSFRQGVVGGYTF	TGCGCCAGCAGCTTTCGACAGGGAGTCGTCGGTGGCTACACCTTC
TRBV4-3	.	TRBJ2-7	15	TRBD1	CASSLGTELSYEQYF	TGCGCCAGCAGCCTTGGGACAGAACTTTCCTACGAGCAGTACTTC